Reported below is one T cell receptor beta chain. These data come from a study of PD-L1 blockade in urothelial cancer. At the level of the study: Male sex and bladder-origin urothelial cancer were recorded for about 85% of the roughly 29 patients. Investigators checked blood 3 weeks (second dose) and 6 weeks after treatment start. Blood-derived samples held a median around 140,000 T cells.

TCR analog templates of synthetic origin were spiked into each PCR. Here immunoSEQ multiplex PCR was the method, and the copy in TCRdb shows in-frame clones only, minus some. The sample lists tens of thousands of clones; roughly 80% were seen once. CDR1 and CDR2 from the germline V gene are SGHTA and FQGNSA. The CDR3 is 14 residues long. V lost 2 bases and J 1 base, leaving 8 bases between the germline ends. The source is a man aged 65 to 79 with urothelial cancer. The input for sequencing was PBMCs, taken around atezolizumab (anti-PD-L1) treatment. This chain uses TRBV7-2 with TRBJ1-1; no clear D gene. The CDR3 loop reads CASSLTNKNTEAFF. The DNA of the CDR3 is TGTGCCAGCAGCTTAACTAATAAGAACACTGAAGCTTTCTTT.